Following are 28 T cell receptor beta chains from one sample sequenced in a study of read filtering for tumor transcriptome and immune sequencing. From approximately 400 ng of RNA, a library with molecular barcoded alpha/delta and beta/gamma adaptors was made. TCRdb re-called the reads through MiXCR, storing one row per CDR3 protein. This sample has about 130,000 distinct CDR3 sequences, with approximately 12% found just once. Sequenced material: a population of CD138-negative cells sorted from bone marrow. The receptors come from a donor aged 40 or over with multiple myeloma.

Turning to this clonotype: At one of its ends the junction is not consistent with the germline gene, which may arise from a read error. CDR3 protein: CASSPGPGRGATDTQYF. The CDR3 DNA sequence: TGTGCCAGCAGCCCCGGCCCGGGGCGGGGGGCCACAGATACGCAGTATTTT. The V and J genes are TRBV5-1 and TRBJ2-3, with TRBD2 matching 8 bases. The germline V gene has CDR1 SGHRS and CDR2 YFSETQ. The CDR3 length is 17 residues. Variable domain in full (rest from reference TRBV5-1 and TRBJ2-3): KAGVTQTPRYLIKTRGQQVTLSCSPISGHRSVSWYQQTPGQGLQFLFEYFSETQRNKGNFPGRFSGRQFSNSRSEMNVSTLELGDSALYLCASSPGPGRGATDTQYFGPGTRLTVL.

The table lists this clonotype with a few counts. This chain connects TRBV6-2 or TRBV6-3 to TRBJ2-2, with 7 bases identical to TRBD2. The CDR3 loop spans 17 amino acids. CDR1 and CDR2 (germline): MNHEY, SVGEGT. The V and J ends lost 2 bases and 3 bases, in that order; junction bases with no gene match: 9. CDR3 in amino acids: CASSYSWRELHTGELFF. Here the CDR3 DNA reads TGTGCCAGCAGTTACAGTTGGCGGGAGTTACACACCGGGGAGCTGTTTTTT.

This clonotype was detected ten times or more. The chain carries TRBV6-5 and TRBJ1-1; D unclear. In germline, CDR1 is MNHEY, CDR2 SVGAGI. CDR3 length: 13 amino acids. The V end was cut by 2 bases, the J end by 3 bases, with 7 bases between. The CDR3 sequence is CASSYGPYTEAFF. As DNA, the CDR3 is TGTGCCAGCAGTTACGGGCCGTACACTGAAGCTTTCTTT.

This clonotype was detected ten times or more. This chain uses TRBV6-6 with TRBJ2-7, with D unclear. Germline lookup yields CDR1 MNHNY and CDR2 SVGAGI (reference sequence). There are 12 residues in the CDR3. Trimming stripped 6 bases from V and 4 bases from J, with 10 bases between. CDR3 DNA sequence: TGTGCCAGCAGCGTAGACCGGTACGAGCAGTACTTC. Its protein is CASSVDRYEQYF.

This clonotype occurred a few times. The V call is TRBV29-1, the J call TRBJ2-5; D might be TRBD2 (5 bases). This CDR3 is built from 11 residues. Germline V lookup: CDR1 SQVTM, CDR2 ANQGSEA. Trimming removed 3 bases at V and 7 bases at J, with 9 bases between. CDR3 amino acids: CSVETAGTQYF. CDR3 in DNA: TGCAGCGTTGAGACGGCGGGGACCCAGTACTTC.

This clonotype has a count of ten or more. The CDR3 DNA reads TGTGCCAGCAGCTTAGACGGGGGGAAGAACAATGAGCAGTTCTTC. Amino acids: CASSLDGGKNNEQFF. The chain employs TRBV11-1 and TRBJ2-1; 7 positions agree with TRBD2. The length of the CDR3 is 15 residues. Trimming removed 1 base from V and 5 bases from J; junction bases left unmatched: 5. Germline lookup yields CDR1 SGHAT and CDR2 FQDESV (reference sequence).

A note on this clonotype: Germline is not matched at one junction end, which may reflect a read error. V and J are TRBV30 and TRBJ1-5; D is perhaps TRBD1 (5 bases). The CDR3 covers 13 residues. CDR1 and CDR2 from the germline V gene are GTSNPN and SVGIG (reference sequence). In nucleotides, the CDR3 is TGTGCCAGGAGGGACCGTGCAAATCAGCCCCAGCATTTT. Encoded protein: CARRDRANQPQHF.

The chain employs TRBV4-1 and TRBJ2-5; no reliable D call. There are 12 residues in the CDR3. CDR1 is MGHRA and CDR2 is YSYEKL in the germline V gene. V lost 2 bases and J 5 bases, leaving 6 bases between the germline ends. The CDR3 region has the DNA TGCGCCAGCAGCCAAAGCTTCGAGACCCAGTACTTC. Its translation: CASSQSFETQYF.

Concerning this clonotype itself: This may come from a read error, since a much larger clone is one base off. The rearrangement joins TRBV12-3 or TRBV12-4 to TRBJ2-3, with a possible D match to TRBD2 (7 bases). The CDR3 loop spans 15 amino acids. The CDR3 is CASLETGGGTDMQYF. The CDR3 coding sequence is TGTGCCAGCCTTGAGACGGGCGGGGGCACAGATATGCAGTATTTT.

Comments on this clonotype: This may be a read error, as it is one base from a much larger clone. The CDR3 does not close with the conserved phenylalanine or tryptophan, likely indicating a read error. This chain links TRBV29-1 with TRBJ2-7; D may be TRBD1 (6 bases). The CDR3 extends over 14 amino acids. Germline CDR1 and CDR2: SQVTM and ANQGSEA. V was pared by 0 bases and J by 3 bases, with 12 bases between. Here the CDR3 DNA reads TGCAGCGTTGAAGAGGACAGCGCCGACTACGAGCAGTACCTC. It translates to CSVEEDSADYEQYL.

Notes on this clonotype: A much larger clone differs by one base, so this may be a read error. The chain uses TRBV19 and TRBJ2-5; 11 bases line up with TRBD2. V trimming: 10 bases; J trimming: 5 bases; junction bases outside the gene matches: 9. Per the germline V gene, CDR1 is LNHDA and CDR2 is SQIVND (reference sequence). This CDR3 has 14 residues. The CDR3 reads CATGELAGDETQYF. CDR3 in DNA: TGTGCCACCGGGGAACTAGCGGGAGACGAGACCCAGTACTTC.

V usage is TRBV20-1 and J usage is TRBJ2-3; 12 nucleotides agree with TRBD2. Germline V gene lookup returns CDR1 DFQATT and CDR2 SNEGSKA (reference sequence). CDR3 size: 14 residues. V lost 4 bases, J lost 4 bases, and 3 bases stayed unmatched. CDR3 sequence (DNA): TGCAGTGCTACTAGCGGGGGGGCCTCAGATACGCAGTATTTT. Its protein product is CSATSGGASDTQYF.

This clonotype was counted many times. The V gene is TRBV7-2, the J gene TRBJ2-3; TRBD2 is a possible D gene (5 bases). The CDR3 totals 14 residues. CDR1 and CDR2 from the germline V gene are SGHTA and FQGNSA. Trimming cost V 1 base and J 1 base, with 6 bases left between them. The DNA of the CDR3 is TGTGCCAGCAGCTTAGACGGGGGCACAGATACGCAGTATTTT. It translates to CASSLDGGTDTQYF.

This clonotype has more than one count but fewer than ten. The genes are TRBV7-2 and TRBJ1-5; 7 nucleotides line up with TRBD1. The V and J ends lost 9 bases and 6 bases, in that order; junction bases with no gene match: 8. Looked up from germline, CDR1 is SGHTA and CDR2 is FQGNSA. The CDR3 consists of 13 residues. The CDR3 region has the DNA TGTGCCAGTTCCACAGGGGAGAGTCAGCCCCAGCATTTT. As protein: CASSTGESQPQHF. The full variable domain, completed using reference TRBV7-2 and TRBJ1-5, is GAGVSQSPSNKVTEKGKDVELRCDPISGHTALYWYRQSLGQGLEFLIYFQGNSAPDKSGLPSDRFSAERTGGSVSTLTIQRTQQEDSAVYLCASSTGESQPQHFGDGTRLSIL.

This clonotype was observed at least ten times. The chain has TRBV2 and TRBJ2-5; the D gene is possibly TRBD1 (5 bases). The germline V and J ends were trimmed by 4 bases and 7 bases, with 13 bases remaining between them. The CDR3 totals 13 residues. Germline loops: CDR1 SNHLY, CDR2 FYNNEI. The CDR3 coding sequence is TGTGCCAGCAGTGTTATAGGGGATGGGACCCAGTACTTC. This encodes CASSVIGDGTQYF.

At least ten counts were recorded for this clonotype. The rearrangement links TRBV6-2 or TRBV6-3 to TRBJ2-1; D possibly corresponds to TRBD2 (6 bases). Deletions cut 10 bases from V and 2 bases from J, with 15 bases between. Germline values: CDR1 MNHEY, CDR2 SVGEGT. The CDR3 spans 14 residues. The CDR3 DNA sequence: TGTGCCACCTTTAGGGACTCGGCCTACAATGAGCAGTTCTTC. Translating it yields CATFRDSAYNEQFF.

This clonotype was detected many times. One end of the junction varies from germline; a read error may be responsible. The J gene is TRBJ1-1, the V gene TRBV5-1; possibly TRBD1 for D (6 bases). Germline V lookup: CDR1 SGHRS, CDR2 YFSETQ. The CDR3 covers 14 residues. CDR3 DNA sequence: TGCGCCAGCGGCTTGGAGGGGGGATACACTGAAGCTTTCTTT. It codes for CASGLEGGYTEAFF. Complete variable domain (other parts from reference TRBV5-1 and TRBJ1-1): KAGVTQTPRYLIKTRGQQVTLSCSPISGHRSVSWYQQTPGQGLQFLFEYFSETQRNKGNFPGRFSGRQFSNSRSEMNVSTLELGDSALYLCASGLEGGYTEAFFGQGTRLTVV.

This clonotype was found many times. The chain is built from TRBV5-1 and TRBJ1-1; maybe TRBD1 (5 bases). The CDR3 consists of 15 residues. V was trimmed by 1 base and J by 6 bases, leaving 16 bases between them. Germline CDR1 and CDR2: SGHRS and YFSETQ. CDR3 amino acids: CASSLFSSGRAEAFF. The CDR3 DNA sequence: TGCGCCAGCAGCTTGTTCTCGTCAGGGAGGGCTGAAGCTTTCTTT.

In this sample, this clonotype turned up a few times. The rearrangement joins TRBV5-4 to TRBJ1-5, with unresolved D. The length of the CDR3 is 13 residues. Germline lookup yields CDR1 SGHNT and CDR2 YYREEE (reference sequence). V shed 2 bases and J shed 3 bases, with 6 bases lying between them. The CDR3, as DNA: TGTGCCAGCAGCTTTGGGATCAATCAGCCCCAGCATTTT. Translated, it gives CASSFGINQPQHF. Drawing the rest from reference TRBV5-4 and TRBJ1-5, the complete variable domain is ETGVTQSPTHLIKTRGQQVTLRCSSQSGHNTVSWYQQALGQGPQFIFQYYREEENGRGNFPPRFSGLQFPNYSSELNVNALELDDSALYLCASSFGINQPQHFGDGTRLSIL.

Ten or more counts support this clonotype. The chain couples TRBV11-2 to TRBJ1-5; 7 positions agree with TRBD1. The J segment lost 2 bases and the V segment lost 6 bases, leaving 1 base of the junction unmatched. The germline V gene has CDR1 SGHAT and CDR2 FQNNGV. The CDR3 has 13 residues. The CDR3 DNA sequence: TGTGCCAGCAGGGGGACAGGCAATCAGCCCCAGCATTTT. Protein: CASRGTGNQPQHF.

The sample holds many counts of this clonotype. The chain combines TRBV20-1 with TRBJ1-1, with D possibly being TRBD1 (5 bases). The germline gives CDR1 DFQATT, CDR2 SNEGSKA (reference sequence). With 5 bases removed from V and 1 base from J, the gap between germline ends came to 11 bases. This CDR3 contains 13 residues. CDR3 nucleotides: TGCAGTGCTTCTCGGGACCCGAACACTGAAGCTTTCTTT. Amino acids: CSASRDPNTEAFF.

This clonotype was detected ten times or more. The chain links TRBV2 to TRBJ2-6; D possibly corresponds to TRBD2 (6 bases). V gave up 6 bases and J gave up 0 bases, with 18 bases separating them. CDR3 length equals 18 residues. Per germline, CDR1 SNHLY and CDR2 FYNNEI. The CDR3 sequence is CASSAKRAENSGANVLTF. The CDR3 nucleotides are TGTGCCAGCAGCGCTAAGCGGGCAGAAAACTCTGGGGCCAACGTCCTGACTTTC.

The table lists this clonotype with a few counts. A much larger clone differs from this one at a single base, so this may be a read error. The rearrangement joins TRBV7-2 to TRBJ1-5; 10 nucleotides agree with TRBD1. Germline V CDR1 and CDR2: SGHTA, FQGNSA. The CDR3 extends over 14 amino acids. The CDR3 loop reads CASSPTGGQQLQHF. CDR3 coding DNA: TGTGCCAGCAGCCCGACAGGGGGCCAGCAGCTCCAGCATTTT.

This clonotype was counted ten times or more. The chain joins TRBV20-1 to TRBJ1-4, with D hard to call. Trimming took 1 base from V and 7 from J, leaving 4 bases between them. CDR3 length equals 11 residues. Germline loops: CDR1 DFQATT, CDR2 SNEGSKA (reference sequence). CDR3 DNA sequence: TGCAGTGCTAGAGTTGGTGAAAAACTGTTTTTT. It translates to CSARVGEKLFF.

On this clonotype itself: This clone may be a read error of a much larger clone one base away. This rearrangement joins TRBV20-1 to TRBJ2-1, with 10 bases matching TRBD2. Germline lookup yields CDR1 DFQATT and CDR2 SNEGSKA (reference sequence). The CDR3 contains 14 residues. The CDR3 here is CSARAPAGGDEQLF. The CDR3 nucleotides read TGCAGTGCTAGAGCTCCAGCGGGAGGGGATGAGCAGCTCTTC.

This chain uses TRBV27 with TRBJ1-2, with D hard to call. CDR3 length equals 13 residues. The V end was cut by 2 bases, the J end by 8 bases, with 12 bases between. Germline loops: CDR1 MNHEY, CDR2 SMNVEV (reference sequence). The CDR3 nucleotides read TGTGCCAGCAGTTTAGAATGGGGAGGCGGCTACACCTTC. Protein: CASSLEWGGGYTF.

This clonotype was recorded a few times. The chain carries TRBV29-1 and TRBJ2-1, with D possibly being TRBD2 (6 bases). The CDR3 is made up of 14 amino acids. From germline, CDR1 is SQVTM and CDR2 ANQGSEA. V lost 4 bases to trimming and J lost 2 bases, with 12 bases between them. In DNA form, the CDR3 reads TGCAGCGTTGCACGCGGGGATGCCTACAATGAGCAGTTCTTC. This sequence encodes CSVARGDAYNEQFF.

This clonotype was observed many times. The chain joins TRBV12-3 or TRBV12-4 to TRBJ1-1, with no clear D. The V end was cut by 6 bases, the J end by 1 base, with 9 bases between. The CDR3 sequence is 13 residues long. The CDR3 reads CASSVRRNTEAFF. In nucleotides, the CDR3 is TGTGCCAGCAGCGTCCGCAGGAACACTGAAGCTTTCTTT.